This is a list of T cell receptor beta chains from one sample in a study of blood T cell repertoires in COVID-19. TCRdb's table, derived via immunoSEQ multiplex PCR, lists solely in-frame clones and lacks some. The table includes 180,000 or so clones, about 80% detected once. Sequenced material: PBMCs or T cells enriched from blood (not recorded which). Receptor source: a man between 60 and 75 years old who had been exposed to COVID-19. Both conserved end residues are part of each CDR3. D genes are given only for firm matches. Not every row has a clone size; where given, it reads once, few, many or a size class.

size: few
V: TRBV10-3
length: 19
D: TRBD1
J: TRBJ1-3
DNA: TGTGCCTCTACCCTAGGACAGGGGGCTGGGACCCTCTCTGGAAACACCATATATTTT
CDR3: CASTLGQGAGTLSGNTIYF

size: NA
V: TRBV7-9
length: 13
D: NA
J: TRBJ1-2
DNA: TGTGCCAGCAGCCTTGGCCCTAACTATGGCTACACCTTC
CDR3: CASSLGPNYGYTF

size: NA
V: TRBV5-4
length: 14
D: NA
J: TRBJ2-2
DNA: TGTGCCAGCAGCTACGAACTAAACACCGGGGAGCTGTTTTTT
CDR3: CASSYELNTGELFF

size: NA
V: TRBV21-1
length: 16
D: NA
J: TRBJ1-1
DNA: TGTGCCAGCAGCGCTACGGGGCCTAGACAGGGGCGGTCGGCTTTCTTT
CDR3: CASSATGPRQGRSAFF

size: few
V: TRBV3-1/TRBV3-2
length: 15
D: TRBD2
J: TRBJ2-1
DNA: TGTGCCAGCAGCCCTCGACTAGCGGGAGTTGGTGAGCAGTTCTTC
CDR3: CASSPRLAGVGEQFF

size: NA
V: TRBV6-2/TRBV6-3
length: 14
D: TRBD1
J: TRBJ1-1
DNA: TGTGCCAGCAGTTCGACAGGGGGGGACACTGAAGCTTTCTTT
CDR3: CASSSTGGDTEAFF

size: NA
V: TRBV27
length: 15
D: NA
J: TRBJ2-7
DNA: TGTGCCAGCAGTTTTGGTGACAGATTCACCTACGAGCAGTACTTC
CDR3: CASSFGDRFTYEQYF

size: NA
V: TRBV29-1
length: 14
D: NA
J: TRBJ2-1
DNA: TGCAGCGCCCTGGGCAGGGTAGGGATCAATGAGCAGTTCTTC
CDR3: CSALGRVGINEQFF

size: NA
V: TRBV7-8
length: 15
D: TRBD2
J: TRBJ2-7
DNA: TGTGCCAGCAGCTTAGCCACTAGCGGGATCTACGAGCAGTACTTC
CDR3: CASSLATSGIYEQYF

size: NA
V: TRBV7-2
length: 16
D: TRBD1
J: TRBJ1-1
DNA: TGTGCCAGCAGCTTAGTAGCGACAGGGGGAAACACTGAAGCTTTCTTT
CDR3: CASSLVATGGNTEAFF

size: NA
V: TRBV5-1
length: 20
D: NA
J: TRBJ2-2
DNA: TGCGCCAGCAGCTTGGCCCGACAGGGCGAGGGGACTTGGAACACCGGGGAGCTGTTTTTT
CDR3: CASSLARQGEGTWNTGELFF

size: once
V: TRBV20-1
length: 11
D: TRBD1
J: TRBJ1-2
DNA: TGCAGTGCTTCACGGGACAGGGAGCCTGATTTC
CDR3: CSASRDREPDF

size: NA
V: TRBV21-1
length: 18
D: NA
J: TRBJ1-3
DNA: TGTGCCAGCAGCCCCCCGACAGAGCCTCAACTCTCTGGAAACACCATATATTTT
CDR3: CASSPPTEPQLSGNTIYF

size: NA
V: TRBV24-1
length: 14
D: TRBD1
J: TRBJ1-1
DNA: TGTGCCACCAGCCGGACAGGTCGGGAGACTGAAGCTTTCTTT
CDR3: CATSRTGRETEAFF

size: NA
V: TRBV7-3
length: 15
D: NA
J: TRBJ1-2
DNA: TGTGCCAGCAGCACTACGAACAGGGCCAACTATGGCTACACCTTC
CDR3: CASSTTNRANYGYTF

size: NA
V: TRBV2
length: 18
D: TRBD2
J: TRBJ2-1
DNA: TGTGCCAGCAGGACCGGGACTAGCGGGATGCGTCACTACAATGAGCAGTTCTTC
CDR3: CASRTGTSGMRHYNEQFF

size: NA
V: TRBV27
length: 14
D: NA
J: TRBJ1-2
DNA: TGTGCCAGCAGTCTGGGCCGGGGGGGGTATGGCTACACCTTC
CDR3: CASSLGRGGYGYTF

size: NA
V: TRBV3-1/TRBV3-2
length: 18
D: TRBD2
J: TRBJ2-1
DNA: TGTGCCAGCAGCCAGGGCGGATCGGAGTTGGCGGGAGGAATTGCTTGGTTCTTC
CDR3: CASSQGGSELAGGIAWFF

size: NA
V: TRBV19
length: 15
D: NA
J: TRBJ1-1
DNA: TGTGCCAGTAGTCCGGTACAGGGAGGGCAGACTGAAGCTTTCTTT
CDR3: CASSPVQGGQTEAFF

size: NA
V: TRBV15
length: 15
D: TRBD1
J: TRBJ2-5
DNA: TGTGCCACCAGCAGAATCACAGGGGGGAGAGAGACCCAGTACTTC
CDR3: CATSRITGGRETQYF

size: NA
V: TRBV27
length: 16
D: TRBD1
J: TRBJ1-6
DNA: TGTGCCAGCAGTTCATTCGGGACAGACTATAATTCACCCCTCCACTTT
CDR3: CASSSFGTDYNSPLHF

size: NA
V: TRBV2
length: 12
D: NA
J: TRBJ1-1
DNA: TGTGCCAGCCATCAGGGTGGCACTGAAGCTTTCTTT
CDR3: CASHQGGTEAFF

size: NA
V: TRBV19
length: 15
D: NA
J: TRBJ2-7
DNA: TGTGCCAGTAGTATAGGGGCGCGGACAGTCTACGAGCAGTACTTC
CDR3: CASSIGARTVYEQYF

size: NA
V: TRBV27
length: 16
D: TRBD1
J: TRBJ2-7
DNA: TGTGCCAGCAGTACCACCCCCCGACAGGGAGCCTACGAGCAGTACTTC
CDR3: CASSTTPRQGAYEQYF

size: NA
V: TRBV5-4
length: 13
D: NA
J: TRBJ1-2
DNA: TGTGCCAGCGTCCGCGACAGGAACTATGGCTACACCTTC
CDR3: CASVRDRNYGYTF

size: few
V: TRBV10-3
length: 13
D: NA
J: TRBJ2-2
DNA: TGTGCCATCACATGGGGGGAAACCGGGGAGCTGTTTTTT
CDR3: CAITWGETGELFF

size: NA
V: TRBV28
length: 16
D: NA
J: TRBJ2-2
DNA: TGTGCCAGCAGTTTATCCCCGACAGGGAGGACCGGGGAGCTGTTTTTT
CDR3: CASSLSPTGRTGELFF

size: NA
V: TRBV4-3
length: 16
D: TRBD1
J: TRBJ2-6
DNA: TGCGCCAGCAGCTGGGGACAGGGTCTTGGGGCCAACGTCCTGACTTTC
CDR3: CASSWGQGLGANVLTF

size: NA
V: TRBV10-3
length: 14
D: NA
J: TRBJ1-2
DNA: TGTGCCATCAGTGAAGAACAAGGGCGGGATGGCTACACCTTC
CDR3: CAISEEQGRDGYTF

size: NA
V: TRBV24-1
length: 13
D: NA
J: TRBJ1-2
DNA: TGTGCCACCAGCCCTCGACAGAACTATGGCTACACCTTC
CDR3: CATSPRQNYGYTF

size: NA
V: TRBV7-3
length: 12
D: NA
J: TRBJ2-1
DNA: TGTGCCAGCAGCCTTCCCGGGTCTGAGCAGTTCTTC
CDR3: CASSLPGSEQFF

size: many
V: TRBV19
length: 14
D: NA
J: TRBJ1-1
DNA: TGTGCCAGTAGTCCACGGGACATGGGGACTGAAGCTTTCTTT
CDR3: CASSPRDMGTEAFF

size: NA
V: TRBV11-3
length: 15
D: NA
J: TRBJ2-3
DNA: TGTGCCAGCAGCAGTACAGGGTCAGACACAGATACGCAGTATTTT
CDR3: CASSSTGSDTDTQYF

size: NA
V: TRBV7-8
length: 17
D: TRBD2
J: TRBJ2-6
DNA: TGTGCCAGCAGCCCCCTGGGACTAACCTCTGGGGCCAACGTCCTGACTTTC
CDR3: CASSPLGLTSGANVLTF

size: NA
V: TRBV11-2
length: 14
D: TRBD1
J: TRBJ2-7
DNA: TGTGCCAGCGGCGATACAGGGGGCAGGAACGAGCAGTACTTC
CDR3: CASGDTGGRNEQYF

size: NA
V: TRBV7-2
length: 18
D: TRBD2
J: TRBJ2-3
DNA: TGTGCCAGCAGCTTAGCCCCATCGACTAGCGGGGAGCCCTTTACGCAGTATTTT
CDR3: CASSLAPSTSGEPFTQYF

size: NA
V: TRBV3-1/TRBV3-2
length: 16
D: TRBD1
J: TRBJ1-2
DNA: TGTGCCAGCAGCCAATGGACAGGGGGATTTTACTATGGCTACACCTTC
CDR3: CASSQWTGGFYYGYTF

size: NA
V: TRBV2
length: 12
D: NA
J: TRBJ1-4
DNA: TGTGCCAGCAGTCCGTTCGATGAAAAACTGTTTTTT
CDR3: CASSPFDEKLFF

size: NA
V: TRBV30
length: 14
D: TRBD1
J: TRBJ1-4
DNA: TGTGCCTGGAGTGTCGCAGGGGGTCTTGAAAAACTGTTTTTT
CDR3: CAWSVAGGLEKLFF

size: NA
V: TRBV20-1
length: 10
D: NA
J: TRBJ2-5
DNA: TGCAGTGCTACGTCGGGGACCCAGTACTTC
CDR3: CSATSGTQYF

size: NA
V: TRBV21-1
length: 14
D: NA
J: TRBJ2-7
DNA: TGTGCCAGCAGACTCGGACAGGGGAGACACGAGCAGTACTTC
CDR3: CASRLGQGRHEQYF

size: NA
V: TRBV5-1
length: 13
D: NA
J: TRBJ2-3
DNA: TGCGCCAGCAGCTTGGAGGGGTTGGATACGCAGTATTTT
CDR3: CASSLEGLDTQYF

size: NA
V: TRBV25-1
length: 15
D: NA
J: TRBJ2-5
DNA: TGTGCCAGCAGTGGGGGGCGGGCACAACAAGAGACCCAGTACTTC
CDR3: CASSGGRAQQETQYF

size: NA
V: TRBV7-3
length: 13
D: NA
J: TRBJ1-5
DNA: TGTGCCAGCAGCTTATCAGGGGATCAGCCCCAGCATTTT
CDR3: CASSLSGDQPQHF

size: NA
V: TRBV11-2
length: 14
D: TRBD1
J: TRBJ2-7
DNA: TGTGCCAGCAGCCATTTACGAGGACAGGGAGAGCAGTACTTC
CDR3: CASSHLRGQGEQYF

size: once
V: TRBV10-3
length: 14
D: TRBD2
J: TRBJ2-3
DNA: TGTGCCATCAAAGGGACTAGCGGGAGGGATACGCAGTATTTT
CDR3: CAIKGTSGRDTQYF

size: NA
V: TRBV28
length: 14
D: TRBD2
J: TRBJ2-1
DNA: TGTGCCAGCGTTGGCGGGACTACCTACAATGAGCAGTTCTTC
CDR3: CASVGGTTYNEQFF

size: NA
V: TRBV18
length: 14
D: NA
J: TRBJ1-1
DNA: TGTGCCAGCTCAAGAGGTACGGAGAACACTGAAGCTTTCTTT
CDR3: CASSRGTENTEAFF

size: NA
V: TRBV2
length: 15
D: NA
J: TRBJ2-3
DNA: TGTGCCAGCAGTGCGGACGGAAGGGGGACAGATACGCAGTATTTT
CDR3: CASSADGRGTDTQYF

size: NA
V: TRBV28
length: 14
D: TRBD1
J: TRBJ1-2
DNA: TGTGCCAGCAGTATAGGGGACAGAAACTATGGCTACACCTTC
CDR3: CASSIGDRNYGYTF

size: NA
V: TRBV7-3
length: 14
D: NA
J: TRBJ2-3
DNA: TGTGCCAGCAGCTCAGGACAAAGCACAGATACGCAGTATTTT
CDR3: CASSSGQSTDTQYF

size: NA
V: TRBV7-2
length: 15
D: NA
J: TRBJ2-5
DNA: TGTGCCAGCAGCCCACCGGCGGGGCACCTTGAGACCCAGTACTTC
CDR3: CASSPPAGHLETQYF